One sample yielded the 7 T cell receptor beta chains listed below, sequenced in a study of cytomegalovirus exposure and HLA in healthy donors. Primers: 60 Vbeta forward and 13 Jbeta reverse. Sequenced by immunoSEQ multiplex PCR; TCRdb stores in-frame clones only, minus some. The table lists more than 150,000 clones, 75% to 85% of them singletons. Sequencing was performed on PBMCs. The receptors come from a woman aged 25 to 39 in good health and CMV-seronegative.

This CDR3 reads CASSPNPLAGSTDTQYF. The CDR3 DNA reads as TGTGCCAGCTCACCTAATCCACTAGCGGGGAGCACAGATACGCAGTATTTT. The genes are TRBV18 and TRBJ2-3, with TRBD2 matching over 10 bases. Germline V gene data show CDR1 as KGHSH and CDR2 as LQKENI. There are 17 residues in the CDR3. The junction had 6 bases not matched to a gene; V was cut back by 3 bases and J by 0 bases. Drawing the rest from reference TRBV18 and TRBJ2-3, the complete variable domain is NAGVMQNPRHLVRRRGQEARLRCSPMKGHSHVYWYRQLPEEGLKFMVYLQKENIIDESGMPKERFSAEFPKEGPSILRIQQVVRGDSAAYFCASSPNPLAGSTDTQYFGPGTRLTVL.

The chain recombines TRBV4-1 with TRBJ1-2; TRBD1 agrees at 8 bases. The J segment lost 5 bases and the V segment lost 2 bases, leaving 4 bases of the junction unmatched. The germline gives CDR1 MGHRA, CDR2 YSYEKL. This CDR3 has 14 amino acids. The CDR3 DNA reads as TGCGCCAGCAGCCAAAGGACAGGGCTGTATGGCTACACCTTC. Translating gives CASSQRTGLYGYTF.

The chain is built from TRBV27 and TRBJ2-7; the D gene is possibly TRBD1 (6 bases). The CDR3 spans 16 residues. Germline loops: CDR1 MNHEY, CDR2 SMNVEV (reference sequence). V was cut by 4 bases and J by 2 bases, with 18 bases left in between. CDR3 sequence reads: CASSWHNRDNPYEQYF. CDR3 nucleotide sequence: TGTGCCAGCAGTTGGCATAACCGGGACAACCCCTACGAGCAGTACTTC.

The chain joins TRBV5-8 to TRBJ1-2; D is unresolved. Germline values: CDR1 SGHTS, CDR2 YDEGEE. Trimming removed 2 bases at V and 6 bases at J, with 26 bases between. The CDR3 consists of 18 residues. The CDR3 nucleotides are TGTGCCAGCAGCTTCCGTGCGGGGAATGGTTTGGCGAATCATGGCTACACCTTC. This encodes CASSFRAGNGLANHGYTF.

In this sample, this clone turned up a few times. The J gene is TRBJ2-3, the V gene TRBV11-3, with D hard to call. The V end lost 1 base, the J end lost 1 base, and 6 bases lay between the germline ends. Germline V gives CDR1 SGHNT, CDR2 YENEEA. The CDR3 runs 14 residues. The DNA of the CDR3 is TGTGCCAGCAGCTTAGGAACAGGCACAGATACGCAGTATTTT. It encodes CASSLGTGTDTQYF. Full variable domain (outside the CDR3, taken from reference TRBV11-3 and TRBJ2-3): EAGVVQSPRYKIIEKKQPVAFWCNPISGHNTLYWYLQNLGQGPELLIRYENEEAVDDSQLPKDRFSAERLKGVDSTLKIQPAELGDSAVYLCASSLGTGTDTQYFGPGTRLTVL.

Comment on this clone: Sequence at one end of the junction differs from germline and may be a read error. The chain combines TRBV7-9 with TRBJ2-7; D is unclear. Germline values: CDR1 SEHNR, CDR2 FQNEAQ (reference sequence). This CDR3 comprises 15 residues. The CDR3 DNA sequence: TGTTCCAGCAGCCCTAGTACCCCGACCTCCTACGAGCAGTACTTC. Protein product: CSSSPSTPTSYEQYF.

The CDR3 DNA sequence: TGTGCCAGCAGCCAACTTAGAGGGGGGGCTGATTCTGGGGCCAACGTCCTGACTTTC. It translates to CASSQLRGGADSGANVLTF. The chain combines TRBV27 with TRBJ2-6; TRBD2 might be the D (7 bases). Germline V gene data show CDR1 as MNHEY and CDR2 as SMNVEV (reference sequence). Trimming shortened V by 6 bases and J by 1 base, and 22 bases separated the two germline ends. The length of the CDR3 is 19 residues.